This TCR beta chain comes out of a study of cytomegalovirus exposure and HLA in healthy donors. The validation cohort, a group of 90 to 150 subjects, included the donors and was separate from the roughly 700-subject first cohort. Produced via immunoSEQ multiplex PCR; TCRdb's table is partial and in-frame only. The sample contains some 340,000 clones, roughly nine tenths of which appear only once. Trimming cost V 8 bases and J 5 bases, with 15 bases left between them. The CDR3 sequence is 13 residues long. CDR1 and CDR2 from the germline V gene are KGHSH and LQKENI. The chain couples TRBV18 to TRBJ2-5; no definite D call. The source of this sequence is a woman aged 25 to 39 in good health and CMV-seropositive. The sequenced material came from PBMCs. For the CDR3, the DNA is TGTGCCAGCGACGCCCCGCCGTGGGAGACCCAGTACTTC. Translated: CASDAPPWETQYF.